This T cell receptor (beta chain) was captured in a study of early T cells in non-severe SARS-CoV-2 infection. Study-wide results and caveats: Missing private and CD4 specificities, VDJdb matching favored anti-spike CD8 responses.

The germline V and J ends were trimmed by 5 bases and 2 bases, with 13 bases remaining between them. CDR1 and CDR2 (germline): SEHNR, FQNEAQ (reference sequence). There are 14 residues in the CDR3. This clonotype has a count of ten or more. The antigen remains undetermined. Individual cDNA molecules were tagged with unique molecular identifiers, the study reported. One entry per CDR3 protein, called by TCRdb with MiXCR from the 5' RACE reads. The table lists about 45,000 distinct CDR3 sequences, roughly 10% of them singletons, with around a fifth in the top ten. This sequence was found in an adult who was a healthcare worker with PCR-confirmed SARS-CoV-2 infection or an uninfected control (not recorded which). Specimen: whole blood. The J gene is TRBJ2-7, the V gene TRBV7-9, with D unclear. In DNA form, the CDR3 reads TGTGCCAGCAGCCTCCACCTTACTGCCTACGAGCAGTACTTC. It yields the protein CASSLHLTAYEQYF.